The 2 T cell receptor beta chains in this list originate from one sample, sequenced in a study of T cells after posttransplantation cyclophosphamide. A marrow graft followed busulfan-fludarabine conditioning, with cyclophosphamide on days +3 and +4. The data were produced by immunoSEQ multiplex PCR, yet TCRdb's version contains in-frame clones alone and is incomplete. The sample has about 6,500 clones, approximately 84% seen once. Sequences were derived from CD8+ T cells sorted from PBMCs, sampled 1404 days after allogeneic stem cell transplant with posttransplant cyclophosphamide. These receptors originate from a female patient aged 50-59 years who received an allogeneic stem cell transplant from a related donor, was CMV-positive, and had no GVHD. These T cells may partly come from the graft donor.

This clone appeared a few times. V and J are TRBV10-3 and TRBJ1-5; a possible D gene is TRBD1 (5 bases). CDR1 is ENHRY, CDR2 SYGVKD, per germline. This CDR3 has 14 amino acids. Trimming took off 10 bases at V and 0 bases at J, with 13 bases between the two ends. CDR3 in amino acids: CASGTADSNQPQHF. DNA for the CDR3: TGTGCCAGCGGGACGGCCGATAGCAATCAGCCCCAGCATTTT.

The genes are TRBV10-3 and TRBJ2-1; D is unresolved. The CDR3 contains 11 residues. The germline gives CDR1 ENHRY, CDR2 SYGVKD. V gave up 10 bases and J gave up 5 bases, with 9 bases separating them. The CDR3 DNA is TGTGCCACCTCGGTTAACAATGAGCAGTTCTTC. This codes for CATSVNNEQFF.